The sequence of this TCR beta chain was determined in a study of T cell responses to AZD1222 COVID-19 vaccine. Study conclusions and caveats: Repertoires were obtained only post-peak T cell response.

The CDR3 spans 12 residues. From germline, CDR1 is SGHRS and CDR2 YFSETQ. V shed 0 bases and J shed 5 bases, with 3 bases lying between them. As to this clone: The antigen remains unidentified.

It was second doses at about 4 or about 12 weeks that were pooled. The protocol was immunoSEQ multiplex PCR, while the TCRdb copy is restricted to in-frame clones and leaves out a portion. The sample has roughly 110,000 clones; roughly 85% are singletons. The receptor was derived from an adult who received the AZD1222 COVID-19 vaccine. Sequenced here: peripheral blood, sampled 28 days after the second AZD1222 dose. The J gene is TRBJ2-1, the V gene TRBV5-1; no reliable D call. The chain's CDR3 is CASSLDDNEQFF. The CDR3, as DNA: TGCGCCAGCAGCTTGGATGACAATGAGCAGTTCTTC. The full variable domain, completed using reference TRBV5-1 and TRBJ2-1, is KAGVTQTPRYLIKTRGQQVTLSCSPISGHRSVSWYQQTPGQGLQFLFEYFSETQRNKGNFPGRFSGRQFSNSRSEMNVSTLELGDSALYLCASSLDDNEQFFGPGTRLTVL.